The entry that follows covers one T cell receptor (beta chain) sequence. Its antigen is not known. With 5 bases clipped from V and 13 bases from J, the junction kept 10 bases outside the gene matches. Germline assignment: CDR1 LNHDA and CDR2 SQIVND (reference sequence). The CDR3 sequence is 13 residues long. The data stem from a study of OX40 agonist ivuxolimab in advanced cancers. Study-level points and caveats: There were, on average, more expanded clones in CD8+ T cells than in CD4+.

The assay was immunoSEQ multiplex PCR, and TCRdb's table has in-frame clones only and misses some. The sample consists of approximately 60,000 clones, roughly 92% of them appearing once. This receptor was taken from an adult with an advanced solid tumor such as melanoma, head and neck, liver or kidney cancer. Here the sequenced sample was CD4+ or CD8+ T cells sorted from blood, taken in a trial of the OX40 agonist ivuxolimab. This chain uses TRBV19 with TRBJ2-1, with 8 bases that match TRBD2. CDR3: CASSPGGEAGQFF. The CDR3 nucleotides are TGTGCCAGTAGTCCCGGGGGGGAAGCGGGACAGTTCTTC.